These 24 T cell receptor beta chains were sequenced from one sample in a study of OX40 agonist ivuxolimab in advanced cancers. The library was produced with the immunoSEQ multiplex PCR assay. In TCRdb, the immuneACCESS table is reduced to in-frame sequences with V and J assigned. These tables do not hold every clone; where another copy was compared, an unresolved V gene accounts for under half, and the others remain unexplained. Across this sample there are fewer than 85,000 clones, with around four fifths seen only once. The ten most abundant clones make up around 1.8% of the sample. Sequencing used CD4+ or CD8+ T cells sorted from blood, obtained in a trial of the OX40 agonist ivuxolimab. The receptors shown here come from an adult with an advanced solid tumor such as melanoma, head and neck, liver or kidney cancer.

The V call is TRBV19, the J call TRBJ1-6; D is possibly TRBD1 (6 bases). CDR3 length: 14 residues. Germline V gene data show CDR1 as LNHDA and CDR2 as SQIVND (reference sequence). Trimming cost V 4 bases and J 15 bases, with 19 bases left between them. The CDR3 loop is CASSTQTGGGLLHF. In nucleotides, the CDR3 is TGTGCCAGTAGTACACAGACAGGCGGCGGTCTCCTCCACTTT. Together with reference TRBV19 and TRBJ1-6, the CDR3 gives the full variable domain: DGGITQSPKYLFRKEGQNVTLSCEQNLNHDAMYWYRQDPGQGLRLIYYSQIVNDFQKGDIAEGYSVSREKKESFPLTVTSAQKNPTAFYLCASSTQTGGGLLHFGNGTRLTVT.

The V gene is TRBV19, the J gene TRBJ2-2, with 9 bases matching TRBD1. This CDR3 comprises 16 residues. V lost 7 bases and J lost 3; bases outside the gene matches: 9. In germline, CDR1 is LNHDA, CDR2 SQIVND (reference sequence). Written as DNA, the CDR3 is TGTGCCAGTATCACCGGGACAGGGACTGACACCGGGGAGCTGTTTTTT. This gives the protein CASITGTGTDTGELFF.

The chain combines TRBV18 with TRBJ1-5, with D possibly matching TRBD1 (5 bases). V lost 6 bases to trimming and J lost 2 bases, with 11 bases between them. From germline, CDR1 is KGHSH and CDR2 LQKENI. The CDR3 loop spans 14 amino acids. The CDR3 DNA sequence: TGTGCCAGCTCCCGCGGGACGGGCAATCAGCCCCAGCATTTT. It is translated as CASSRGTGNQPQHF.

This sequence joins TRBV19 and TRBJ2-3; 9 bases fit TRBD2. The V gene end was trimmed by 3 bases and the J gene end by 4 bases; junction bases not matched to a gene: 11. Germline V gives CDR1 LNHDA, CDR2 SQIVND (reference sequence). This CDR3 has 17 residues. DNA for the CDR3: TGTGCCAGTAGTATCCGAGGTGGTAGCGGGAGCTCAGATACGCAGTATTTT. Translated, it gives CASSIRGGSGSSDTQYF.

This chain's CDR3 is CASTHDRVGIQAFF. The CDR3 DNA sequence: TGTGCCAGCACCCACGACAGGGTAGGAATTCAAGCTTTCTTT. The V and J genes are TRBV6-6 and TRBJ1-1, with 7 bases that match TRBD1. Germline CDR1 reads MNHNY; CDR2 reads SVGAGI (reference sequence). After removal of 7 bases from V and 9 bases from J, the junction contained 14 bases not matched to a gene. The CDR3 has 14 residues.

The chain has TRBV7-3 and TRBJ2-1, with D perhaps TRBD1 (6 bases). The CDR3 runs 13 residues. The germline V gene encodes CDR1 SGHTA and CDR2 FQGTGA. Deletions cut 2 bases from V and 5 bases from J, with 7 bases between. The CDR3 DNA is TGTGCCAGCAGCTTAGACAGGAACAATGAGCAGTTCTTC. It yields the protein CASSLDRNNEQFF.

This clone was seen once. The gene calls are TRBV5-1 and TRBJ1-1, with D hard to call. The V end was cut by 3 bases, the J end by 1 base, with 10 bases between. The CDR3 extends over 14 amino acids. Germline values: CDR1 SGHRS, CDR2 YFSETQ. The CDR3 here is CASSSPTQNTEAFF. The CDR3 DNA reads as TGCGCCAGCAGCTCTCCGACACAGAACACTGAAGCTTTCTTT.

The chain is built from TRBV28 and TRBJ1-2; D perhaps matches TRBD1 (6 bases). Trimming took off 3 bases at V and 5 bases at J, with 16 bases between the two ends. This CDR3 is built from 15 residues. Looked up from germline, CDR1 is MDHEN and CDR2 is SYDVKM. The CDR3 reads CASSFPEGGRYGYTF. As DNA, the CDR3 is TGTGCCAGCAGTTTCCCGGAGGGGGGTAGATATGGCTACACCTTC.

V gene TRBV18 combines with J gene TRBJ2-2; 13 bases are a match to TRBD2. This CDR3 region has 15 residues. The germline V gene has CDR1 KGHSH and CDR2 LQKENI. Losses at the gene ends were 6 bases for V and 6 bases for J; bases not matched to a gene: 4. The CDR3 DNA follows: TGTGCCAGCTCGTTTGGACTAGCGGGAGCCGGGGAGCTGTTTTTT. Protein product: CASSFGLAGAGELFF. The full variable domain, its missing parts supplied by reference TRBV18 and TRBJ2-2, is NAGVMQNPRHLVRRRGQEARLRCSPMKGHSHVYWYRQLPEEGLKFMVYLQKENIIDESGMPKERFSAEFPKEGPSILRIQQVVRGDSAAYFCASSFGLAGAGELFFGEGSRLTVL.

The chain carries TRBV6-1 and TRBJ2-7; no firm D call. V was shortened by 2 bases and J by 5 bases, with 10 bases between the two germline ends. CDR3 length: 13 amino acids. Per germline, CDR1 MNHNS and CDR2 SASEGT. CDR3 amino acids: CASSESSRDEQYF. The CDR3 region has the DNA TGTGCCAGCAGTGAAAGTAGTAGGGACGAGCAGTACTTC.

The chain couples TRBV5-1 to TRBJ1-1; maybe TRBD1 (5 bases). Per the germline V gene, CDR1 is SGHRS and CDR2 is YFSETQ. Trimming took 1 base from V and 6 from J, leaving 13 bases between them. This CDR3 region has 14 residues. As DNA, the CDR3 is TGCGCCAGCAGCTTGTGGGGACGAGGGTCTGAAGCTTTCTTT. Translation gives CASSLWGRGSEAFF.

V is TRBV6-1 and J is TRBJ2-5; maybe TRBD1 (6 bases). The CDR3 spans 15 residues. The germline V gene has CDR1 MNHNS and CDR2 SASEGT. V lost 0 bases, J lost 3 bases, and 11 bases lay in between. The DNA of the CDR3 is TGTGCCAGCAGTGAAGCGTTTTGGACAGAAGAGACCCAGTACTTC. It specifies CASSEAFWTEETQYF.

V is TRBV5-6 and J is TRBJ1-2; D gene uncertain. The V end lost 0 bases, the J end lost 2 bases, and 11 bases lay between the germline ends. The CDR3 extends over 15 amino acids. The V gene's germline CDR1 is SGHDT and CDR2 YYEEEE. The CDR3 DNA sequence: TGTGCCAGCAGCTTGGGACCCACTAGGAACTATGGCTACACCTTC. It is translated as CASSLGPTRNYGYTF.

A few counts support this clone. The genes are TRBV2 and TRBJ2-1; D may be TRBD1 or TRBD2 (5 bases each). The CDR3 contains 12 residues. The germline V gene encodes CDR1 SNHLY and CDR2 FYNNEI. V lost 5 bases and J 6 bases, leaving 8 bases between the germline ends. CDR3 sequence reads: CASSRDANEQFF. CDR3 nucleotide sequence: TGTGCCAGCAGTAGGGACGCCAATGAGCAGTTCTTC. The full variable domain, rest sourced from reference TRBV2 and TRBJ2-1, is EPEVTQTPSHQVTQMGQEVILRCVPISNHLYFYWYRQILGQKVEFLVSFYNNEISEKSEIFDDQFSVERPDGSNFTLKIRSTKLEDSAMYFCASSRDANEQFFGPGTRLTVL.

This clone was picked up a small number of times. The genes are TRBV5-1 and TRBJ2-1; D perhaps matches TRBD1 (6 bases). The CDR3 covers 11 residues. Germline CDR1 is SGHRS and CDR2 is YFSETQ. Deletions cut 4 bases from V and 7 bases from J, with 6 bases between. The CDR3 protein is CASSRGNEQFF. DNA of the CDR3: TGCGCCAGCAGCAGGGGGAATGAGCAGTTCTTC.

The chain couples TRBV6-5 to TRBJ2-3; D possibly corresponds to TRBD2 (5 bases). Germline CDR1 and CDR2: MNHEY and SVGAGI. V lost 6 bases and J lost 10, with 17 bases in between. The CDR3 extends over 13 amino acids. CDR3 in amino acids: CASSSGRARAQYF. The CDR3 nucleotides read TGTGCCAGCAGCTCAGGACGGGCGCGGGCGCAGTATTTT.

The V gene is TRBV5-1, the J gene TRBJ1-2; D not resolved. The CDR3 sequence is 13 residues long. Germline V gene data show CDR1 as SGHRS and CDR2 as YFSETQ. Trimming left V 0 bases short and J 3 bases short, with 6 bases between. The CDR3 here is CASSLAAHYGYTF. The CDR3 DNA is TGCGCCAGCAGCTTGGCGGCCCACTATGGCTACACCTTC.

The CDR3 coding sequence is TGTGCCAGCAGTGTAAAAACAGGGGGGGGGACTGAAGCTTTCTTT. Translation: CASSVKTGGGTEAFF. This chain links TRBV6-1 with TRBJ1-1, with 8 bases aligning to TRBD1. Per germline, CDR1 MNHNS and CDR2 SASEGT. CDR3 length: 15 residues. The junction had 9 bases not matched to a gene; V was cut back by 4 bases and J by 5 bases.

In this sample, this clone turned up a few times. J is TRBJ1-1 and V is TRBV19, with unresolved D. The V gene lost 7 bases and the J gene lost 1 base, with 13 bases spanning the gap. Germline-derived CDR1 and CDR2 are LNHDA and SQIVND (reference sequence). The length of the CDR3 is 14 residues. The CDR3 here is CASIDRFRNTEAFF. In DNA, the CDR3 is TGTGCCAGTATAGATAGGTTTCGGAACACTGAAGCTTTCTTT. Full variable domain (missing parts from reference TRBV19 and TRBJ1-1): DGGITQSPKYLFRKEGQNVTLSCEQNLNHDAMYWYRQDPGQGLRLIYYSQIVNDFQKGDIAEGYSVSREKKESFPLTVTSAQKNPTAFYLCASIDRFRNTEAFFGQGTRLTVV.

CDR3 nucleotide sequence: TGTGCCTGGAGTAGCGGTTCTAACAATGAGCAGTTCTTC. Its translation: CAWSSGSNNEQFF. V and J are TRBV30 and TRBJ2-1; a weak D match, TRBD2 (5 bases). V dropped 2 bases and J dropped 5 bases, with 10 bases sitting between them. The CDR3 is made up of 13 amino acids. From germline, CDR1 is GTSNPN and CDR2 SVGIG (reference sequence).

The rearrangement links TRBV7-9 to TRBJ1-3; no firm D call. Between the trimmed V and J ends, which lost 3 bases and 4 bases, there was a span of 13 bases. This CDR3 is built from 15 residues. Germline CDR1 reads SEHNR; CDR2 reads FQNEAQ (reference sequence). For the CDR3, the DNA is TGTGCCAGCAGCTTCGACAACTTGGAAGGAAACACCATATATTTT. Protein: CASSFDNLEGNTIYF.

The gene calls are TRBV2 and TRBJ1-2, with a weak D call TRBD1 (6 bases). The CDR3 contains 12 residues. Germline V gene sequence: CDR1 SNHLY, CDR2 FYNNEI. V was clipped by 6 bases and J by 4 bases, with 9 bases between them. The chain's CDR3 is CASRTGTYGYTF. CDR3 sequence (DNA): TGTGCCAGCAGGACAGGAACCTATGGCTACACCTTC.

The V and J genes are TRBV2 and TRBJ1-2, with D possibly being TRBD1 (5 bases). Germline CDR1 SNHLY, CDR2 FYNNEI. The CDR3 consists of 15 residues. The ends were cut back, 0 bases at V and 2 bases at J, with 10 bases in the middle. The CDR3 region has the DNA TGTGCCAGCAGTGAAGCAGGGGCCCTAAACTATGGCTACACCTTC. Translating it yields CASSEAGALNYGYTF.

J is TRBJ2-7 and V is TRBV7-2; D might be TRBD1 (6 bases). The germline V gene has CDR1 SGHTA and CDR2 FQGNSA. The V end was cut by 2 bases, the J end by 5 bases, with 16 bases between. The CDR3 is 15 amino acids. CDR3 in DNA: TGTGCCAGCAGCTTATGGAACACAGGGAACCACGAGCAGTACTTC. Its protein product is CASSLWNTGNHEQYF.